This T cell receptor (beta chain) comes out of a study of T cell changes during pregnancy in multiple sclerosis. TCRdb's copy holds only in-frame clones and misses some; the assay was immunoSEQ multiplex PCR. The table has some 64,000 clones, roughly 90% seen once. The CDR3 length is 15 residues. Germline loops: CDR1 KGHSH, CDR2 LQKENI. The V gene lost 6 bases and the J gene lost 0 bases, with 15 bases spanning the gap. Sequences were derived from peripheral blood, sampled in the first trimester of pregnancy. The rearrangement joins TRBV18 to TRBJ2-7; possibly TRBD1 for D (6 bases). This TCR came from a female donor with multiple sclerosis, enrolled in a pregnancy study. The CDR3 region is CASSPRTEISYEQYF. The CDR3 DNA reads as TGTGCCAGCTCCCCTAGGACAGAAATCTCCTACGAGCAGTACTTC.